Below are 9 T cell receptor beta chains sequenced from a single sample in a study of blood T cell repertoires in COVID-19. Clones were sequenced by immunoSEQ multiplex PCR, and TCRdb holds only the in-frame ones, with some missing. The data contain under 300,000 clones, around four fifths of them seen just once; the ten biggest clones take up 1.9%. Sequenced: peripheral blood. Receptors originate from a man aged 25-40 years who had recovered from COVID-19.

This chain links TRBV7-9 with TRBJ2-2, with a tentative D call TRBD2 (6 bases). Trimming removed 5 bases from V and 0 bases from J, with 10 bases in between. The CDR3 sequence is 15 residues long. The germline CDR1 and CDR2 sequences are SEHNR and FQNEAQ (reference sequence). The CDR3 is CASSLSGANTGELFF. The DNA for the CDR3 is TGTGCCAGCAGCCTTAGCGGTGCGAACACCGGGGAGCTGTTTTTT.

The DNA of the CDR3 is TGCGCCAGCAGCCAGAGGGCGGGACAGGTTTACAATGAGCAGTTCTTC. Protein product: CASSQRAGQVYNEQFF. V gene TRBV5-1 combines with J gene TRBJ2-1; 8 nucleotides agree with TRBD1. V gave up 4 bases and J gave up 4 bases; unmatched junction bases: 10. Germline V gene data show CDR1 as SGHRS and CDR2 as YFSETQ. CDR3 length: 16 amino acids.

This chain connects TRBV18 to TRBJ1-1; TRBD1 agrees at 8 bases. The trim removed 3 bases at V and 6 bases at J, leaving 12 bases unmatched. Looked up from germline, CDR1 is KGHSH and CDR2 is LQKENI. This CDR3 region has 16 residues. CDR3 bases: TGTGCCAGCTCACCCTTTGTGGACAGGGTTTTCTCTGAAGCTTTCTTT. Protein product: CASSPFVDRVFSEAFF.

This rearrangement joins TRBV9 to TRBJ1-2; 8 positions match TRBD1. From germline, CDR1 is SGDLS and CDR2 YYNGEE. With 0 bases clipped from V and 7 bases from J, the junction kept 5 bases outside the gene matches. This CDR3 comprises 14 residues. CDR3 loop: CASSVETGTGGYTF. The CDR3 DNA sequence: TGTGCCAGCAGCGTAGAGACAGGGACAGGTGGCTACACCTTC.

In its sample, this clone was seen a few times. The V call is TRBV2, the J call TRBJ2-7; 7 nucleotides align to TRBD1. CDR1 and CDR2 from the germline V gene are SNHLY and FYNNEI. V lost 6 bases and J lost 1; bases outside the gene matches: 3. The CDR3 spans 13 residues. CDR3 bases: TGTGCCAGCAGGGGACAGATATCCTACGAGCAGTACTTC. This translates into CASRGQISYEQYF.

The chain uses TRBV3-1 (or the pseudogene TRBV3-2) and TRBJ2-7; D possibly corresponds to TRBD2 (5 bases). With 2 bases removed from V and 0 bases from J, the gap between germline ends came to 11 bases. This CDR3 has 15 amino acids. Looked up from germline, CDR1 is LGHDT and CDR2 is YNNKEL (reference sequence). CDR3 sequence: CASSQREGSSYEQYF. CDR3 nucleotides: TGTGCCAGCAGCCAACGGGAAGGGTCCTCCTACGAGCAGTACTTC.

The CDR3 DNA reads as TGTGCCAGTAGTATTCAGCGGGGGACAGATACGCAGTATTTT. Translation gives CASSIQRGTDTQYF. J is TRBJ2-3 and V is TRBV19, with TRBD2 matching over 8 bases. CDR3 length: 14 amino acids. In germline, CDR1 is LNHDA, CDR2 SQIVND (reference sequence). Trimming cost V 3 bases and J 3 bases; bases outside gene matches: 2. Together with reference TRBV19 and TRBJ2-3, the CDR3 gives the full variable domain: DGGITQSPKYLFRKEGQNVTLSCEQNLNHDAMYWYRQDPGQGLRLIYYSQIVNDFQKGDIAEGYSVSREKKESFPLTVTSAQKNPTAFYLCASSIQRGTDTQYFGPGTRLTVL.

The chain links TRBV6-5 to TRBJ2-7, with 9 positions matching TRBD1. Germline loops: CDR1 MNHEY, CDR2 SVGAGI. Trimming took 6 bases from V and 2 from J; bases not matched to a gene: 8. This CDR3 is built from 15 residues. CDR3 region: CASRNSGTGTYEQYF. Written as DNA, the CDR3 is TGTGCCAGCAGGAATTCCGGGACAGGGACCTACGAGCAGTACTTC.

To note about this clone: Relative to the germline gene, one junction end is altered; a read error may explain this. This chain connects TRBV4-1 to TRBJ1-2; no definite D call. The germline V gene has CDR1 MGHRA and CDR2 YSYEKL. The CDR3 contains 14 residues. Here the CDR3 reads CASSQGISRRGYTF. The DNA for the CDR3 is TGCGCCAGCAGTCAAGGGATTTCTAGGAGGGGCTACACCTTC.